These 8 T cell receptor beta chains originate from one sample sequenced in a study of ipilimumab plus nivolumab after autologous stem cell transplantation. TCRdb keeps only in-frame clones here, not all; method: immunoSEQ multiplex PCR. Of more than 20,000 clones in the sample, around 80% were seen once. The specimen was PBMCs, collected in a trial of ipilimumab plus nivolumab as post-transplant consolidation. The receptors derive from a male donor with diffuse large B-cell lymphoma.

V is TRBV27 and J is TRBJ2-5; perhaps D is TRBD1 or TRBD2 (5 bases each). This CDR3 is 15 amino acids long. V gave up 0 bases and J gave up 5 bases, with 13 bases separating them. Looked up from germline, CDR1 is MNHEY and CDR2 is SMNVEV (reference sequence). CDR3 nucleotides: TGTGCCAGCAGTTTATCCTGGAGTGAGGGGGAGACCCAGTACTTC. Its translation: CASSLSWSEGETQYF.

V usage is TRBV6-5 and J usage is TRBJ2-7; D remains unclear. The CDR3 sequence is 11 residues long. The germline CDR1 and CDR2 sequences are MNHEY and SVGAGI. The V end lost 5 bases, the J end lost 6 bases, and 8 bases lay between the germline ends. This chain's CDR3 is CASSQGLEQYF. Written as DNA, the CDR3 is TGTGCCAGCAGTCAAGGTCTCGAGCAGTACTTC.

The chain joins TRBV6-6 to TRBJ2-7, with D possibly TRBD2 on 6 matching bases. The CDR3 spans 14 residues. V dropped 4 bases and J dropped 2 bases, with 12 bases sitting between them. Germline-derived CDR1 and CDR2 are MNHNY and SVGAGI (reference sequence). In DNA form, the CDR3 reads TGTGCCAGCAGTTGGGACGGACTAACCTACGAGCAGTACTTC. Its protein is CASSWDGLTYEQYF.

V usage is TRBV11-2 and J usage is TRBJ1-5; D not resolved. Germline CDR1 SGHAT, CDR2 FQNNGV. CDR3 length: 15 residues. V gave up 3 bases and J gave up 0 bases, with 9 bases separating them. CDR3 in DNA: TGTGCCAGCAGCTTCGCAGGAAATAGCAATCAGCCCCAGCATTTT. Encoded protein: CASSFAGNSNQPQHF.

The chain links TRBV5-1 to TRBJ1-6; possibly TRBD1 for D (5 bases). Per the germline V gene, CDR1 is SGHRS and CDR2 is YFSETQ. V was pared by 2 bases and J by 7 bases, with 13 bases between. The CDR3 loop spans 15 amino acids. CDR3 region: CASSFGVSGNSPLHF. Here the CDR3 DNA reads TGCGCCAGCAGCTTTGGAGTCTCAGGGAATTCACCCCTCCACTTT.

This chain connects TRBV6-5 to TRBJ1-2; D gene uncertain. The CDR3 consists of 14 residues. V gave up 0 bases and J gave up 7 bases, with 12 bases separating them. The germline gives CDR1 MNHEY, CDR2 SVGAGI. CDR3: CASSYSTAAGGYTF. CDR3 coding DNA: TGTGCCAGCAGTTACTCCACGGCAGCCGGTGGCTACACCTTC.

This sequence joins TRBV13 and TRBJ2-5; D remains ambiguous. Trimming stripped 5 bases from V and 3 bases from J, with 22 bases between. Germline CDR1 and CDR2: PRHDT and FYEKMQ (reference sequence). The CDR3 spans 17 residues. DNA for the CDR3: TGTGCCAGCAGCACCCGCCGGGCCCCAACGCTCGAAGAGACCCAGTACTTC. Protein product: CASSTRRAPTLEETQYF.

A note on this clone: This sample includes further DNA sequences coding for the same CDR3. The rearrangement joins TRBV7-3 to TRBJ2-5, with a weak D call TRBD2 (5 bases). Germline loops: CDR1 SGHTA, CDR2 FQGTGA. This CDR3 contains 14 residues. The V gene lost 5 bases and the J gene lost 1 base, with 11 bases spanning the gap. CDR3 coding DNA: TGTGCCAGCAGCCCCACCGGACTCCAAGAGACCCAGTACTTC. This gives the protein CASSPTGLQETQYF.